Each of the 12 T cell receptor beta chains below was sequenced from the same sample in a study of Ad26.COV2.S vaccination and SARS-CoV-2 variants. The sample's treatment: over 15 received Ad26.COV2.S at low or high dose, single or two shots; about 5 received placebo; per-sample allocation not given. Specimen acquisition occurred on day 63 following the initial vaccine or placebo injection. The protocol was immunoSEQ multiplex PCR, while the TCRdb copy is restricted to in-frame clones and leaves out a portion. Of more than 350,000 clones listed, around nine tenths are singletons. This specimen consisted of peripheral blood, obtained in a trial of Ad26.COV2.S vaccine versus placebo. These receptors were taken from a person between 18 and 60 years old who received the Ad26.COV2.S COVID-19 vaccine or a placebo.

The chain uses TRBV7-3 and TRBJ2-7; D is unclear. The CDR3 is 13 residues long. CDR1 and CDR2 (germline): SGHTA, FQGTGA. The germline V and J ends were trimmed by 3 bases and 0 bases, with 6 bases remaining between them. The CDR3 DNA is TGTGCCAGCAGCTTCTCAACCTCCTACGAGCAGTACTTC. Translation gives CASSFSTSYEQYF.

The chain joins TRBV7-9 to TRBJ2-1; tentative D call: TRBD1 (6 bases). The germline gives CDR1 SEHNR, CDR2 FQNEAQ (reference sequence). This CDR3 has 11 amino acids. Trimming removed 5 bases at V and 11 bases at J, with 10 bases between. The CDR3 here is CASSPGTKQFF. The CDR3, as DNA: TGTGCCAGCAGCCCCGGGACAAAGCAGTTCTTC.

V gene TRBV12-3 or TRBV12-4 combines with J gene TRBJ1-5; possibly TRBD1 for D (5 bases). With 4 bases removed from V and 7 bases from J, the gap between germline ends came to 11 bases. The CDR3 consists of 13 residues. DNA for the CDR3: TGTGCCAGCAGTTCTCAGGGTCTCCAGCCCCAGCATTTT. Amino acid sequence: CASSSQGLQPQHF.

The chain carries TRBV7-3 and TRBJ2-2; D remains ambiguous. The V and J ends lost 5 bases and 3 bases respectively, with 4 bases between them. CDR3 length: 12 residues. Germline V CDR1 and CDR2: SGHTA, FQGTGA. Written as DNA, the CDR3 is TGTGCCAGCAGCCAACACACCGGGGAGCTGTTTTTT. Its protein product is CASSQHTGELFF. The variable domain in full, completed from reference TRBV7-3 and TRBJ2-2, reads GAGVSQTPSNKVTEKGKYVELRCDPISGHTALYWYRQSLGQGPEFLIYFQGTGAADDSGLPNDRFFAVRPEGSVSTLKIQRTERGDSAVYLCASSQHTGELFFGEGSRLTVL.

The J gene is TRBJ2-5, the V gene TRBV29-1; 10 positions match TRBD1. J lost 5 bases, V lost 2 bases, and 5 bases had no gene match. CDR1 SQVTM and CDR2 ANQGSEA come from the germline V gene. The CDR3 has 14 residues. In nucleotides, the CDR3 is TGCAGCGTTGAACAGGACAGGGGGTTGGAGACCCAGTACTTC. It yields the protein CSVEQDRGLETQYF.

In this sample, this clone turned up once. The chain couples TRBV28 to TRBJ2-7; 7 bases align to TRBD2. The germline V gene encodes CDR1 MDHEN and CDR2 SYDVKM. The V gene end was trimmed by 3 bases and the J gene end by 11 bases; junction bases not matched to a gene: 16. The CDR3 sequence is 15 residues long. The CDR3 region is CASSFAREGLGEKYF. The CDR3 DNA reads as TGTGCCAGCAGTTTTGCCAGGGAAGGACTAGGTGAAAAGTACTTC.

This clone is a singleton in its sample. The V call is TRBV5-1, the J call TRBJ2-1; either TRBD1 or TRBD2 may supply D (5 bases each). This CDR3 comprises 15 residues. Germline values: CDR1 SGHRS, CDR2 YFSETQ. V lost 5 bases to trimming and J lost 0 bases, with 12 bases between them. The CDR3 loop reads CASRSLGDSYNEQFF. The CDR3 nucleotides read TGCGCCAGCAGAAGTTTGGGGGACTCCTACAATGAGCAGTTCTTC.

This chain joins TRBV7-9 and TRBJ2-1, with TRBD1 matching over 8 bases. Unmatched junction bases numbered 12, after V lost 5 bases and J lost 6 bases. The germline V gene has CDR1 SEHNR and CDR2 FQNEAQ (reference sequence). The CDR3 loop spans 16 amino acids. The CDR3 sequence: CASSHGPVTGANEQFF. DNA for the CDR3: TGTGCCAGCAGCCACGGCCCAGTGACAGGGGCCAATGAGCAGTTCTTC. Using reference TRBV7-9 and TRBJ2-1 for the parts outside the CDR3, the full variable domain is DTGVSQNPRHKITKRGQNVTFRCDPISEHNRLYWYRQTLGQGPEFLTYFQNEAQLEKSRLLSDRFSAERPKGSFSTLEIQRTEQGDSAMYLCASSHGPVTGANEQFFGPGTRLTVL.

The chain links TRBV14 to TRBJ2-2; D is unresolved. The V end was cut by 0 bases, the J end by 5 bases, with 10 bases between. Germline V CDR1 and CDR2: SGHDN, FVKESK. This CDR3 has 15 amino acids. CDR3 protein: CASSQDFGLTGELFF. Here the CDR3 DNA reads TGTGCCAGCAGCCAAGATTTTGGGCTAACCGGGGAGCTGTTTTTT.

The chain links TRBV6-2 or TRBV6-3 to TRBJ1-5, with a possible D match to TRBD1 (5 bases). This CDR3 comprises 20 residues. Deletions cut 0 bases from V and 6 bases from J, with 27 bases between. Germline lookup yields CDR1 MNHEY and CDR2 SVGEGT. The CDR3 sequence is CASSYSKDPDVFGGTQPQHF. CDR3 in DNA: TGTGCCAGCAGTTACTCGAAAGATCCGGACGTGTTTGGCGGGACTCAGCCCCAGCATTTT.

The CDR3 DNA reads TGTGCCAGCAGGCCGTCCGGGACGCTAGAGACCCAGTACTTC. Protein: CASRPSGTLETQYF. The chain is built from TRBV27 and TRBJ2-5, with D perhaps given as TRBD1 or TRBD2 (5 bases each). This CDR3 has 14 residues. V lost 6 bases and J lost 4, with 15 bases in between. Germline V gene lookup returns CDR1 MNHEY and CDR2 SMNVEV (reference sequence).

The CDR3 loop is CASSFFTSVSYNEQFF. The CDR3 coding sequence is TGTGCCAGCAGCTTTTTTACTAGCGTATCCTACAATGAGCAGTTCTTC. This sequence joins TRBV7-8 and TRBJ2-1, with 7 bases that match TRBD2. V dropped 3 bases and J dropped 1; count of bases not matched to a gene: 6. Germline V gene data show CDR1 as SGHVS and CDR2 as FQNEAQ. This CDR3 spans 16 amino acids.